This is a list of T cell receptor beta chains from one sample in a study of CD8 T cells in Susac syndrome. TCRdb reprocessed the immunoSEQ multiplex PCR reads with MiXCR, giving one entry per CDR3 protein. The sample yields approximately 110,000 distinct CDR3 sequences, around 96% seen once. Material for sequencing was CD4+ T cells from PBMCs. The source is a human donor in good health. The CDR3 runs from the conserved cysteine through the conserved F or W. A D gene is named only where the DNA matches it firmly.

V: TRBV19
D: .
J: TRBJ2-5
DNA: TGTGCCAGCGAAGCGCAAGAGACCCAGTACTTC
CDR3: CASEAQETQYF

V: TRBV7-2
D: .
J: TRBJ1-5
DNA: TGTGCCAGCAGCTTAAAAAGGTTAGGTCAGCCCCAGCATTTT
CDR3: CASSLKRLGQPQHF

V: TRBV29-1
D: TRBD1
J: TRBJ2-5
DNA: TGCAGCGTCCGGGACAGGGGGAATCAAGAGACCCAGTACTTC
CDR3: CSVRDRGNQETQYF

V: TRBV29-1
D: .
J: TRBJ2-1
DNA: TGCAGCGTCAAAAAGACCTACAATGAGCAGTTCTTC
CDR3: CSVKKTYNEQFF

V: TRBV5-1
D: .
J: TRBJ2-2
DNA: TGCGCCAGCAGCTTGGCTCCTTGGGGCGGGGCGAACACCGGAGAGCTGTTTTTT
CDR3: CASSLAPWGGANTGELFF

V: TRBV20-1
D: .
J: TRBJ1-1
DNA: TGCAGTGCCGGACCGGTCATCACTGAAGCTTTCTTT
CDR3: CSAGPVITEAFF

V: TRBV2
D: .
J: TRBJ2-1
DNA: TGTGCCAGCATGGGGGGCAGAACCTACAATGAGCAGTTCTTC
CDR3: CASMGGRTYNEQFF

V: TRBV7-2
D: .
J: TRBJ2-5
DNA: TGTGCCAGCAGCTTAGAGCCCAGCAGAACGGAGACCCAGTACTTC
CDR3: CASSLEPSRTETQYF

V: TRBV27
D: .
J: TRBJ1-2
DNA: TGTGCCAGCAGTTTTGCCAGGACGGTCTATGGCTACACCTTC
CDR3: CASSFARTVYGYTF

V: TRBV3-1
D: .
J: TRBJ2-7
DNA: TGTGCCAGCAGCCCCAACGGGGGCCTCTCCTACGAGCAGTACTTC
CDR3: CASSPNGGLSYEQYF

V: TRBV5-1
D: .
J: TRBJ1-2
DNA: TGCGCCAGCAGCTTGGCCGAGGGTGAAAGCGGCTACACCTTC
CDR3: CASSLAEGESGYTF

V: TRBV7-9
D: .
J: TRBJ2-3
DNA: TGTGCCAGCAGCTTAGCGTTTCTCCCCACAGATACGCAGTATTTT
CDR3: CASSLAFLPTDTQYF

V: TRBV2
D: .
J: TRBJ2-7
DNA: TGTGCCAGCAGTGAAGCGCCAATGGAGGACAAGCAGTACTTC
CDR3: CASSEAPMEDKQYF

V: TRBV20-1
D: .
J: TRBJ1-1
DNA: TGCAGTGCTAGAGGGCAGGGTTGGGCTGAAGCTTTCTTT
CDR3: CSARGQGWAEAFF

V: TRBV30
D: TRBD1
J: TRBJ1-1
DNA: TGTGCCTGGAGTGATCGACAGGGTCAGGTCACTGAAGCTTTCTTT
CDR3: CAWSDRQGQVTEAFF

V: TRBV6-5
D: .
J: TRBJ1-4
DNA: TGTGCCAGCAGTTACGGTTCAGGGGATGAAAAACTGTTTTTT
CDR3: CASSYGSGDEKLFF

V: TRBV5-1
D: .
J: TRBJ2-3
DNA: TGCGCCGGCAGCTTGGCGGGTGGGGACATGTTCACAGATACGCAGTATTTT
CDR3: CAGSLAGGDMFTDTQYF

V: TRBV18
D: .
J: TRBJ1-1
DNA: TGTGCCAGCTCACAACGAGTGGAAGCTTTCTTT
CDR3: CASSQRVEAFF

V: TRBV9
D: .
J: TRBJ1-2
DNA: TGTGCCAGCAGCGTAAGATCTTTCGACGGCTACACCTTC
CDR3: CASSVRSFDGYTF

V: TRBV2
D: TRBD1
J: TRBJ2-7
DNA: TGTGCCAGCAGTGTTGGGACAGGGGCCTACGAGCAGTACTTC
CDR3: CASSVGTGAYEQYF